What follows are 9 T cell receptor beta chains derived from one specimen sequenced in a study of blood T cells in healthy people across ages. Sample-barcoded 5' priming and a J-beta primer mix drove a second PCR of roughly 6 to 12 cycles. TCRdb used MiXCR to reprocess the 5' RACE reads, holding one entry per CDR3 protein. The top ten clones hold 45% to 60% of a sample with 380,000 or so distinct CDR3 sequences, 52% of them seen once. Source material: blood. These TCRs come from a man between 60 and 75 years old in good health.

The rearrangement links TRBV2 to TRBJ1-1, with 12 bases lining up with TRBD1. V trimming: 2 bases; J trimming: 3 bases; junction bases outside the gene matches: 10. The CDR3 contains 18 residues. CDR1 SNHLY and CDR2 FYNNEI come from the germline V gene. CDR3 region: CASSEIIRDRGRYTEAFF. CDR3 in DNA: TGTGCCAGCAGTGAAATTATCCGGGACAGGGGGCGGTACACTGAAGCTTTCTTT.

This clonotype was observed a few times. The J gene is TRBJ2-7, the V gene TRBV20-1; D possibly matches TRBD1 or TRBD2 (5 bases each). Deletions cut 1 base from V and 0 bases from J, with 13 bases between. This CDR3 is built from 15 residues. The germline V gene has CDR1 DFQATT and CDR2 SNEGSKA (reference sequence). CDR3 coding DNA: TGCAGTGCTAGAGTAGGGACCTTAAGCTCCTACGAGCAGTACTTC. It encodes CSARVGTLSSYEQYF.

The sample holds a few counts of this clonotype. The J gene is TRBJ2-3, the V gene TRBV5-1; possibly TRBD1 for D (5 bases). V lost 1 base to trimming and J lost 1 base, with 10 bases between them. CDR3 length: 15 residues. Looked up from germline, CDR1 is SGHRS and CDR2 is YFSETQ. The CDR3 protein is CASSLRGMGTDTQYF. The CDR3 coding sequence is TGCGCCAGCAGCTTGAGGGGTATGGGCACAGATACGCAGTATTTT.

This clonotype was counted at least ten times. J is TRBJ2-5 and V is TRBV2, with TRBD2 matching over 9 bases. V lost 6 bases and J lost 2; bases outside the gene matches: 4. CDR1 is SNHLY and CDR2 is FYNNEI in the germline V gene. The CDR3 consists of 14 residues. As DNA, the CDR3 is TGTGCCAGCAGGTCGGCGGGAGGGCAAGAGACCCAGTACTTC. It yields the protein CASRSAGGQETQYF.

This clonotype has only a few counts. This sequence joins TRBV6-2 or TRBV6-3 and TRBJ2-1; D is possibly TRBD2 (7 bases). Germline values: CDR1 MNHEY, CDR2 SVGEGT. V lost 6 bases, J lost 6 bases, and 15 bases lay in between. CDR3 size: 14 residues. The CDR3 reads CASSQGGASNEQFF. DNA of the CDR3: TGTGCCAGCAGCCAAGGGGGGGCAAGCAATGAGCAGTTCTTC.

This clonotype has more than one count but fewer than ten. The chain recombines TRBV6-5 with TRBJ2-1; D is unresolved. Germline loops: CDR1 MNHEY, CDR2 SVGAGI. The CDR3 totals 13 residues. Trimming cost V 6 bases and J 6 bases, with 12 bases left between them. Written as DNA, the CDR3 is TGTGCCAGCAGGCAAACGGGTGTCAATGAGCAGTTCTTC. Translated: CASRQTGVNEQFF.

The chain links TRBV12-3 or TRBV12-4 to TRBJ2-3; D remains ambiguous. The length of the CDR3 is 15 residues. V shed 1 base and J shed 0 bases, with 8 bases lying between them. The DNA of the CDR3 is TGTGCCAGCAGTTTAGGCCAGCGTAGCACAGATACGCAGTATTTT. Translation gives CASSLGQRSTDTQYF.

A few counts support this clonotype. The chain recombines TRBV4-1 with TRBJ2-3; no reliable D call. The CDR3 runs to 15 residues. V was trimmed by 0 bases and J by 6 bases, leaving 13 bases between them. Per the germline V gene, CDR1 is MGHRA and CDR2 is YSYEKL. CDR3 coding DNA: TGCGCCAGCAGCCAAGATGAAACCAGACCGGATACGCAGTATTTT. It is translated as CASSQDETRPDTQYF.

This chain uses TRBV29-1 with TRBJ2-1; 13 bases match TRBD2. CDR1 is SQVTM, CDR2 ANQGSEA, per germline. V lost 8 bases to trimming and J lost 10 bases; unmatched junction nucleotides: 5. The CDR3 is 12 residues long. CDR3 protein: CSTGLAGHEQFF. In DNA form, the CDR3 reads TGCAGCACGGGACTAGCGGGACACGAGCAGTTCTTC.